This T cell receptor (beta chain) was recorded in a study of post-analysis software for immune sequencing data. Study-wide context: There were relapsing-remitting, secondary progressive and progressive-relapsing multiple sclerosis among the disease courses included. Findings and limits, study-wide: F measure clustering grouped samples strongly by preparation batch. When compared against controls, multiple sclerosis patients showed significantly lower normalized Chao1 diversity. Controls had lower frequencies than patients of four or five TRBV segments, which included TRBV5-6, TRBV5-1 and TRBV20-1.

Germline values: CDR1 SGHRS, CDR2 YFSETQ. V lost 0 bases to trimming and J lost 9 bases; unmatched junction nucleotides: 5. This CDR3 is built from 15 residues. Unique-molecular-identifier-tagged TCR beta cDNA libraries were used. Some 500,000 cDNA molecules were obtained per 1 to 10 million input T cells. TCRdb passed the PCR reads through MiXCR, listing each CDR3 protein once. In the table there are 170,000 or so distinct CDR3 sequences, approximately 31% of which are singletons. This clonotype turned up a few times. The antigen is undetermined. Sequencing input: blood. The receptor comes from a girl between 10 and 17 years old with multiple sclerosis. The genes are TRBV5-1 and TRBJ2-1; TRBD2 matches 11 bases. The CDR3 region is CASSLGVAGGVEQFF. CDR3 sequence (DNA): TGCGCCAGCAGCTTGGGAGTAGCGGGAGGGGTTGAGCAGTTCTTC.